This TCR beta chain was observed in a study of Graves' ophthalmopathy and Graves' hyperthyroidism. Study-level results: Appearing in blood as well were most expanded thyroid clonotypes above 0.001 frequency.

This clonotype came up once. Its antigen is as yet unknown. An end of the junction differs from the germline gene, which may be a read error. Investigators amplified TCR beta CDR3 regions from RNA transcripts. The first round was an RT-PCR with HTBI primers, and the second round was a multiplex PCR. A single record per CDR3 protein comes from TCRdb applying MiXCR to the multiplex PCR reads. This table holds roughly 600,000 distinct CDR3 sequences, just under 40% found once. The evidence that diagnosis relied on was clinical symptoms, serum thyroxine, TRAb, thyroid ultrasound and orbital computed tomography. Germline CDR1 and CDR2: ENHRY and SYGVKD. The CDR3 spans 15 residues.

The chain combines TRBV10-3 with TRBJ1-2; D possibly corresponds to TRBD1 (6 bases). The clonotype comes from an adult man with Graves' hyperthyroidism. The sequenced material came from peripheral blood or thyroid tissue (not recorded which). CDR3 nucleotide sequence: TGTGCCGTCAGTGAGCCGACAGGTCCTAACTATGGCTACACCTTC. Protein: CAVSEPTGPNYGYTF.